This T cell receptor (beta chain) was retrieved from a study of cytomegalovirus exposure and HLA in healthy donors. Study-level background: The 95 to 150 validation repertoires, a later analysis reported, used the same platform as the 666 first-cohort repertoires.

Profiled with immunoSEQ multiplex PCR; TCRdb holds only in-frame clones, not every one. The repertoire holds roughly 120,000 clones, with around 94% as singletons. The CDR3 spans 15 residues. The V gene's germline CDR1 is MNHEY and CDR2 SMNVEV (reference sequence). J lost 4 bases, V lost 8 bases, and 9 bases had no gene match. It was the approximately 120-subject validation cohort, separate from the roughly 700-subject first cohort, to which the donors belonged. The sequenced material came from PBMCs. This chain joins TRBV27 and TRBJ1-1; 11 bases align to TRBD1. The clonotype originates from a young woman in good health and CMV-seronegative. CDR3 amino acids: CASSYAGTGGTEAFF. The CDR3 nucleotides are TGTGCCAGCTCCTACGCCGGGACAGGGGGCACTGAAGCTTTCTTT.